Listed below are T cell receptor beta chains from one sample, sequenced in a study of CD8 T cells in Susac syndrome. TCRdb reprocessed the immunoSEQ multiplex PCR reads with MiXCR, giving one entry per CDR3 protein. In the table there are around 200,000 distinct CDR3 sequences, around 95% of which are singletons. Sequencing was done on a sample of CD4+ T cells from PBMCs. The receptors stem from a human donor with multiple sclerosis. CDR3s include the opening cysteine and the closing phenylalanine or tryptophan. The D gene is left open where the match is weak. Size tells how often a clone was seen (once, few, many) or the class of an expanded clone, and some rows leave it out.

TRBV9	-	TRBJ2-6	once	TGTGCCAGCAGCGTAGCCCTACAGAACTCTGGGGCCAACGTCCTGACTTTC	CASSVALQNSGANVLTF
TRBV25-1	TRBD2	TRBJ2-5	few	TGTGCCAGCAGTGAACTAGCGGGGGGTTACCAAGAGACCCAGTACTTC	CASSELAGGYQETQYF
TRBV18	TRBD1	TRBJ2-1	-	TGTGCCAGCTCACCAGGGACAGGGCTATGGAATGAGCAGTTCTTC	CASSPGTGLWNEQFF
TRBV5-1	-	TRBJ2-5	-	TGCGCCAGCAGCTTGGCTGGGCTCCAAGAGACCCAGTACTTC	CASSLAGLQETQYF
TRBV25-1	-	TRBJ2-5	-	TGTGCCAGCAGTGGTGCAAGCCGGGAGACCCAGTACTTC	CASSGASRETQYF
TRBV5-1	TRBD1	TRBJ1-2	-	TGCGCCAGCAGCGCCGGGACAGGGGTCCATGGCTACACCTTC	CASSAGTGVHGYTF
TRBV29-1	-	TRBJ1-2	-	TGCAGCGTTGACGGCGGGTATGGCTACACCTTC	CSVDGGYGYTF
TRBV5-4	-	TRBJ2-2	-	TGTGCCAGCAGCCTGGCAGTGGGGGCGAACACCGGGGAGCTGTTTTTT	CASSLAVGANTGELFF
TRBV20-1	-	TRBJ2-3	-	TGCAGTGCTAGCCCCTTCGGTACCACCATCACAGATACGCAGTATTTT	CSASPFGTTITDTQYF
TRBV20-1	-	TRBJ1-5	-	TGCAGTGCTCCCCGTCCGGATCAGCCCCAGCATTTT	CSAPRPDQPQHF
TRBV7-9	-	TRBJ2-1	-	TGTGCCAGCAGCTTAGTCGGGTTCTTGGAGCAGTTCTTC	CASSLVGFLEQFF
TRBV3-1	-	TRBJ1-5	-	TGTGCCAGCAGCCAAGCGGGCAGGCCCCAGCCCCAGCATTTT	CASSQAGRPQPQHF
TRBV18	-	TRBJ2-3	once	TGTGCCAGCTCACCGACAAATAGTGGGGGCACAGATACGCAGTATTTT	CASSPTNSGGTDTQYF
TRBV7-3	TRBD2	TRBJ2-5	-	TGTGCCAGCAGCTCTAGCGGCCAAGAGACCCAGTACTTC	CASSSSGQETQYF
TRBV9	-	TRBJ1-6	-	TGTGCCAGCAGCGTAGCCAGGGAATCACCCCTCCACTTT	CASSVARESPLHF
TRBV3-1	-	TRBJ1-1	-	TGTGCCAGCAGCCAAGAGCGGGGCCTTGAAGCTTTCTTT	CASSQERGLEAFF
TRBV2	TRBD1	TRBJ1-2	few	TGTGCCAGCAGTCTGGACAGGGGGGGCTATGGCTACACCTTC	CASSLDRGGYGYTF
TRBV3-1	-	TRBJ2-1	-	TGTGCCAGCAGCCAAGGAGGAGAACGACAACTTAGGCAGTTCTTC	CASSQGGERQLRQFF
TRBV29-1	-	TRBJ1-1	-	TGCATCGGTAGACAGGTCTTGAACACTGAAGCTTTCTTT	CIGRQVLNTEAFF
TRBV4-2	-	TRBJ1-1	-	TGTGCCAGCAGCGTCACGCAGGGGAACACTGAAGCTTTCTTT	CASSVTQGNTEAFF
TRBV3-1	TRBD1	TRBJ1-1	-	TGTGCCAGCAGCACGCGGACAGGGAGGGACACTGAAGCTTTCTTT	CASSTRTGRDTEAFF
TRBV19	TRBD1	TRBJ1-5	-	TGTGCCAGTAGTCCCCGGACAGGCCAACAAGAGCCCCAGCATTTT	CASSPRTGQQEPQHF
TRBV3-1	-	TRBJ2-1	once	TGTGCCAGCAGCTTTTCGTTAGATGAGCAGTTCTTC	CASSFSLDEQFF
TRBV12-3/TRBV12-4	TRBD1	TRBJ1-5	-	TGTGCCAGCCTCTTGACAGGGGGCGGCCAGCCCCAGCATTTT	CASLLTGGGQPQHF
TRBV2	TRBD1	TRBJ2-2	-	TGTGCCAGCAGACAGGGGCCGAACACCGGGGAGCTGTTTTTT	CASRQGPNTGELFF
TRBV5-1	-	TRBJ2-5	-	TGCGCCAGCAGCTTGGAGAGGACAATTAGGCAACAAGAGACCCAGTACTTC	CASSLERTIRQQETQYF
TRBV20-1	-	TRBJ2-4	-	TGCAGTGCTCCCCAGACGACGAGGAACATTCAGTACTTC	CSAPQTTRNIQYF
TRBV3-1	-	TRBJ2-7	-	TGTGCCAGCAGCCAAGGAGCGGATTACGAGCAGTACTTC	CASSQGADYEQYF
TRBV30	-	TRBJ1-1	once	TGTGCCTGGAGTAATACAGCCGGGGACACTGAAGTTTTCTTT	CAWSNTAGDTEVFF
TRBV4-2	-	TRBJ2-1	-	TGTGCCAGCAGTGCCCGGGACCAACCTATGGGGGAGCAGTTCTTC	CASSARDQPMGEQFF
TRBV7-2	-	TRBJ1-2	-	TGTGCCAGCACCTTTGACAGAGGGGAGGTCTATGGCTACACCTTC	CASTFDRGEVYGYTF
TRBV25-1	-	TRBJ1-4	-	TGTGCCAGCAGCGCTCCCCAGGGGACAAAACTGTTTTTT	CASSAPQGTKLFF
TRBV7-9	-	TRBJ2-1	-	TGTGCCAGCAGCCCCCGGGCCCCGAGCTCCTACAATGAGCAGTTCTTC	CASSPRAPSSYNEQFF
TRBV11-2	-	TRBJ1-1	-	TGTGCCAGCAGCTTAATTCAAAGGGGAGGAGGCACTGAAGCTTTCTTT	CASSLIQRGGGTEAFF
TRBV5-6	-	TRBJ2-1	-	TGTGCCAGCAGCTTGAGGCAACTTGAGCAGTTCTTC	CASSLRQLEQFF
TRBV9	TRBD1	TRBJ2-5	-	TGTGCCAGCAGCGTAGCGCTGGGACAGGGGACAGAGACCCAGTACTTC	CASSVALGQGTETQYF
TRBV4-2	TRBD1	TRBJ2-7	few	TGTGCCAGCAGCCAAGACTGGAGACAGGGAGCCTACGAGCAGTACTTC	CASSQDWRQGAYEQYF
TRBV3-1	-	TRBJ1-2	-	TGTGCCAGCAGCTCAAACTCCGGAGGATTCGGTGGCTACACCTTC	CASSSNSGGFGGYTF
TRBV12-3/TRBV12-4	-	TRBJ1-1	-	TGTGCCAGCAGTTCCCGGGACACTGAAGCTTTCTTT	CASSSRDTEAFF
TRBV3-1	-	TRBJ2-5	-	TGTGCCAGCAGCCCTTTGCCCCGGGGGACCCAGTACTTC	CASSPLPRGTQYF
TRBV11-1	TRBD2	TRBJ2-5	-	TGTGCCAGCAGCTTTAGGTCTAGCGGATTCCAAGAGACCCAGTACTTC	CASSFRSSGFQETQYF
TRBV27	-	TRBJ1-5	-	TGTGCCAGCAGTTCGCCATCAGGGGCCCATCAGCCCCAGCATTTT	CASSSPSGAHQPQHF
TRBV29-1	-	TRBJ2-5	-	TGCAGCGTTGAAGATCTATATGCAGGAGGGGAGACCCAGTACTTC	CSVEDLYAGGETQYF
TRBV12-3/TRBV12-4	-	TRBJ1-1	-	TGTGCCAGCAGTGCCAGGGTGAGGGCTGAAGCTTTCTTT	CASSARVRAEAFF
TRBV9	-	TRBJ1-1	-	TGTGCCAGCAGCGTCGGGGGTCCGAACACTGAAGCTTTCTTT	CASSVGGPNTEAFF
TRBV29-1	TRBD1	TRBJ2-1	-	TGCAGCGTTCGGACAGGGGGAAACAATGAGCAGTTCTTC	CSVRTGGNNEQFF
TRBV30	TRBD2	TRBJ2-1	-	TGTGCCTGGAGGGTAGCGGGGGTCGGACATGGGTTCTTC	CAWRVAGVGHGFF
TRBV29-1	-	TRBJ1-1	few	TGCAGCGTTGAAGATCGGGGGATGAACACTGAAGCTTTCTTT	CSVEDRGMNTEAFF
TRBV29-1	-	TRBJ2-2	once	TGCAGCGGCGGGACGGGGAACACCGGGGAGCTGTTTTTT	CSGGTGNTGELFF
TRBV7-3	-	TRBJ1-2	-	TGTGCCAGCAGCGAAAAAGAGGGCCCAAACTATGGCTACACCTTC	CASSEKEGPNYGYTF
TRBV29-1	-	TRBJ1-2	once	TGCAGCCTATACAGGGAGGACAATGGCTACACCTTC	CSLYREDNGYTF
TRBV30	TRBD2	TRBJ2-3	once	TGTGCCTGGAGTGCAAGCGGGGGCTTTACAGATACGCAGTATTTT	CAWSASGGFTDTQYF